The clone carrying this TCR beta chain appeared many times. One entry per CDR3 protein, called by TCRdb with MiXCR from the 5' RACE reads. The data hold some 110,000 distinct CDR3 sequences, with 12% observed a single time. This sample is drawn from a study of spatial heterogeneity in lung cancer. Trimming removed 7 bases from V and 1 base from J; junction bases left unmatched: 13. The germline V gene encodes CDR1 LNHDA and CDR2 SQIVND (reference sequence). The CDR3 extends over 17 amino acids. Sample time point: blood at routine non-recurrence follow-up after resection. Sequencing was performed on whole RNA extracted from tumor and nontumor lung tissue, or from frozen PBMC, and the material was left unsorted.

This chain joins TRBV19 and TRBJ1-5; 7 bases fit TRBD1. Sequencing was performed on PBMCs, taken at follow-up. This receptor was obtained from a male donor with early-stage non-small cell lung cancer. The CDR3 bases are TGTGCCAGTACTCATTCGGGACAGTCGGCGAGCAATCAGCCCCAGCATTTT. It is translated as CASTHSGQSASNQPQHF.